Each of the 30 T cell receptor beta chains below was sequenced from the same sample in a study of blood T cells in healthy people across ages. Primed by a sample-barcoded 5' primer and a J-beta primer mix, a second PCR proceeded for 7 to 11 cycles. TCRdb ran MiXCR on the 5' RACE reads and lists one entry per CDR3 protein. The profile shows 650,000 to 1,000,000 distinct CDR3 sequences, around 45% of them singletons. The material sequenced was blood. The receptor source for this set is an elderly man in good health.

The V gene is TRBV28, the J gene TRBJ2-7; 7 positions match TRBD1. The CDR3 length is 15 residues. After removal of 4 bases from V and 0 bases from J, the junction contained 6 bases not matched to a gene. In germline, CDR1 is MDHEN, CDR2 SYDVKM. The CDR3 region is CASSCPGTDSYEQYF. The CDR3 region has the DNA TGTGCCAGCAGTTGCCCCGGGACAGACTCCTACGAGCAGTACTTC.

The CDR3 protein is CASKLGLAQETQYF. Here the CDR3 DNA reads TGTGCCAGCAAACTGGGACTAGCGCAAGAGACCCAGTACTTC. The chain employs TRBV5-5 and TRBJ2-5, with 10 bases that match TRBD2. V dropped 6 bases and J dropped 2; count of bases not matched to a gene: 4. This CDR3 has 14 residues. Germline V CDR1 and CDR2: SGHKS, YYEKEE (reference sequence).

This clonotype was recorded once. This chain uses TRBV4-2 with TRBJ2-1; possible D gene TRBD1, 5 bases. CDR3 length: 19 residues. Germline V gene sequence: CDR1 LGHNA, CDR2 YNFKEQ. Between the trimmed V and J ends, which lost 2 bases and 1 base, there was a span of 21 bases. For the CDR3, the DNA is TGTGCCAGCAGCCAATCGGTCGGCAGGGTCCAGTTTTCCTACAATGAGCAGTTCTTC. Its protein is CASSQSVGRVQFSYNEQFF.

V usage is TRBV20-1 and J usage is TRBJ1-6; D gene ambiguous. Looked up from germline, CDR1 is DFQATT and CDR2 is SNEGSKA (reference sequence). The CDR3 is 17 residues long. V lost 0 bases and J 0 bases, leaving 12 bases between the germline ends. In DNA, the CDR3 is TGCAGTGCTAGAGATCCCTTACAAGGCTCCTATAATTCACCCCTCCACTTT. Translation: CSARDPLQGSYNSPLHF.

For this clonotype: A much bigger clone sits one base away, suggesting this may be a read error. V usage is TRBV10-3 and J usage is TRBJ1-2, with unresolved D. Trimming cost V 6 bases and J 8 bases, with 16 bases left between them. The germline V gene has CDR1 ENHRY and CDR2 SYGVKD. CDR3 size: 13 residues. The DNA for the CDR3 is TGTGCCATCAGCAGGAGTGACCCGGACGGCTACACCTTC. Translating gives CAISRSDPDGYTF.

The V and J genes are TRBV7-2 and TRBJ1-2, with D possibly being TRBD1 (6 bases). In germline, CDR1 is SGHTA, CDR2 FQGNSA. Trimming removed 1 base from V and 4 bases from J, with 16 bases in between. The CDR3 runs to 16 residues. The CDR3 is CASSLEGNTGSYGYTF. CDR3 DNA: TGTGCCAGCAGCTTAGAGGGAAATACAGGGAGCTATGGCTACACCTTC. Full variable domain (rest looked up from reference TRBV7-2 and TRBJ1-2): GAGVSQSPSNKVTEKGKDVELRCDPISGHTALYWYRQSLGQGLEFLIYFQGNSAPDKSGLPSDRFSAERTGGSVSTLTIQRTQQEDSAVYLCASSLEGNTGSYGYTFGSGTRLTVV.

This clonotype showed up just a few times. This chain links TRBV5-1 with TRBJ2-3; D is uncertain. This CDR3 region has 13 residues. Germline loops: CDR1 SGHRS, CDR2 YFSETQ. Deletions cut 3 bases from V and 0 bases from J, with 5 bases between. Here the CDR3 reads CASSSASTDTQYF. CDR3 coding DNA: TGCGCCAGCAGCTCTGCTAGCACAGATACGCAGTATTTT.

This clonotype was counted between two and nine times. This rearrangement joins TRBV20-1 to TRBJ2-1; D unclear. The germline gives CDR1 DFQATT, CDR2 SNEGSKA (reference sequence). V lost 3 bases, J lost 9 bases, and 24 bases lay in between. There are 16 residues in the CDR3. CDR3: CSASPYGPSPWGEQFF. The CDR3 coding sequence is TGCAGTGCTAGTCCGTACGGACCCAGTCCATGGGGTGAGCAGTTCTTC.

The chain links TRBV10-2 to TRBJ2-1; 10 bases align to TRBD2. CDR1 WSHSY and CDR2 SAAADI come from the germline V gene. V lost 7 bases, J lost 9 bases, and 9 bases stayed unmatched. This CDR3 region has 14 residues. The chain's CDR3 is CASTRAGGPREQFF. The CDR3 DNA follows: TGCGCCAGCACCCGAGCGGGAGGGCCTCGTGAGCAGTTCTTC.

This clonotype appeared a few times. The chain couples TRBV5-4 to TRBJ2-3; a weak D match, TRBD2 (6 bases). CDR1 is SGHNT and CDR2 is YYREEE in the germline V gene (reference sequence). Trimming removed 4 bases from V and 3 bases from J, with 24 bases in between. This CDR3 contains 18 residues. The CDR3 is CASSKNSDWGLGTDTQYF. In DNA form, the CDR3 reads TGTGCCAGCAGCAAAAATAGCGACTGGGGACTGGGGACAGATACGCAGTATTTT.

V and J are TRBV20-1 and TRBJ2-1, with TRBD2 matching over 11 bases. Per the germline V gene, CDR1 is DFQATT and CDR2 is SNEGSKA (reference sequence). Trimming at V came to 3 bases and at J to 3 bases, leaving 10 bases not matched to a gene. The CDR3 is made up of 17 amino acids. CDR3 DNA: TGCAGTGCTAGCGCGATTACCGGGACTAGCGGCTACAATGAGCAGTTCTTC. This sequence encodes CSASAITGTSGYNEQFF.

A word on this clonotype: One end of the junction varies from germline; a read error may be responsible. The rearrangement links TRBV4-2 to TRBJ2-1; D not certain. Germline V gene data show CDR1 as LGHNA and CDR2 as YNFKEQ. There are 16 residues in the CDR3. The CDR3 DNA is TGTGCCAGCGGCCAAGGAAACAGTCTTCCTTACAATGAGCAGTTCTTC. Translated: CASGQGNSLPYNEQFF.

The chain employs TRBV6-5 and TRBJ2-1, with 10 bases identical to TRBD2. The CDR3 has 14 residues. The V gene's germline CDR1 is MNHEY and CDR2 SVGAGI. V was clipped by 5 bases and J by 6 bases; unmatched bases: 4. DNA of the CDR3: TGTGCCAGCAGTAGCGGGAGGGCCCTCAATGAGCAGTTCTTC. This sequence encodes CASSSGRALNEQFF.

This clonotype was picked up a small number of times. For the CDR3, the DNA is TGCAGTGCCGCCGAGGAGTATGGCTACACCTTC. Its translation is CSAAEEYGYTF. V gene TRBV20-1 combines with J gene TRBJ1-2; D not certain. The CDR3 is made up of 11 amino acids. The V gene lost 6 bases and the J gene lost 5 bases, with 10 bases spanning the gap. The germline V gene has CDR1 DFQATT and CDR2 SNEGSKA (reference sequence).

The chain joins TRBV25-1 to TRBJ1-4; 7 bases are shared with TRBD1. The CDR3 runs 15 residues. J gave up 8 bases and V 2 bases, and 8 bases lay outside the gene matches. Per germline, CDR1 MGHDK and CDR2 SYGVNS. CDR3 nucleotide sequence: TGTGCCAGCAGTGAACGTAAGGGGGCAAAGGAAAAACTGTTTTTT. It encodes CASSERKGAKEKLFF.

This clonotype was recorded a few times. The chain recombines TRBV24-1 with TRBJ2-3; D possibly matches TRBD1 or TRBD2 (5 bases each). The CDR3 totals 13 residues. In germline, CDR1 is KGHDR, CDR2 SFDVKD. The germline V and J ends were trimmed by 10 bases and 5 bases, with 15 bases remaining between them. The CDR3 region is CATCDSSGDTQYF. The CDR3 DNA sequence: TGTGCCACGTGTGACAGCAGCGGAGATACGCAGTATTTT.

With regard to this clonotype: Possible read error: a much larger clone is one base away. The J gene is TRBJ2-7, the V gene TRBV6-2 or TRBV6-3, with D perhaps TRBD2 (5 bases). The CDR3 extends over 13 amino acids. The ends were cut back, 2 bases at V and 6 bases at J, with 11 bases in the middle. In germline, CDR1 is MNHEY, CDR2 SVGEGT. The CDR3 loop reads CASSYELVAEQYF. CDR3 DNA sequence: TGTGCCAGCAGTTACGAACTAGTTGCCGAGCAGTACTTC.

DNA for the CDR3: TGCAGTGCTAGCAAGGGGTCGGGGGCCAACGTCCTGACTTTC. Translation: CSASKGSGANVLTF. The chain joins TRBV20-1 to TRBJ2-6, with a possible D match to TRBD1 (5 bases). Trimming stripped 3 bases from V and 4 bases from J, with 10 bases between. The length of the CDR3 is 14 residues. Per germline, CDR1 DFQATT and CDR2 SNEGSKA (reference sequence).

The V gene is TRBV25-1, the J gene TRBJ1-1, with unresolved D. The CDR3 totals 15 residues. Trimming removed 0 bases at V and 1 base at J, with 9 bases between. Looked up from germline, CDR1 is MGHDK and CDR2 is SYGVNS. CDR3 region: CASSEYRGSNTEAFF. For the CDR3, the DNA is TGTGCCAGCAGTGAATATCGGGGATCGAACACTGAAGCTTTCTTT.

The V and J genes are TRBV20-1 and TRBJ2-5; 9 bases fit TRBD2. CDR1 and CDR2 (germline): DFQATT, SNEGSKA (reference sequence). The CDR3 covers 15 residues. Trimming removed 3 bases from V and 4 bases from J; junction bases left unmatched: 9. The CDR3 loop is CSASRLAGFVETQYF. The CDR3 DNA follows: TGCAGTGCTAGTCGCCTAGCGGGATTCGTAGAGACCCAGTACTTC.

The rearrangement uses TRBV12-3 or TRBV12-4 and TRBJ1-2, with D possibly being TRBD1 (5 bases). This CDR3 region has 12 residues. V was cut by 1 base and J by 7 bases, with 7 bases left in between. The CDR3 sequence: CASSLGGAGYTF. CDR3 nucleotides: TGTGCCAGCAGTTTAGGAGGGGCTGGCTACACCTTC.

The V call is TRBV7-9, the J call TRBJ1-1, with 9 bases matching TRBD1. The CDR3 covers 17 residues. Trimming removed 5 bases from V and 1 base from J; junction bases left unmatched: 11. Germline V gives CDR1 SEHNR, CDR2 FQNEAQ (reference sequence). The DNA of the CDR3 is TGTGCCAGCAGCAAAATAAGGGGGACAGGGTCGAACACTGAAGCTTTCTTT. It specifies CASSKIRGTGSNTEAFF.

This clonotype was picked up a small number of times. The chain recombines TRBV7-2 with TRBJ1-1, with D hard to call. The length of the CDR3 is 14 residues. Trimming cost V 3 bases and J 1 base, with 9 bases left between them. The germline gives CDR1 SGHTA, CDR2 FQGNSA. Written as DNA, the CDR3 is TGTGCCAGCAGCTTGGTTACGGCGAACACTGAAGCTTTCTTT. As protein: CASSLVTANTEAFF.

The chain joins TRBV20-1 to TRBJ2-1, with a possible D match to TRBD2 (7 bases). The CDR3 is 13 amino acids. Germline V gene sequence: CDR1 DFQATT, CDR2 SNEGSKA (reference sequence). The germline V and J ends were trimmed by 7 bases and 1 base, with 11 bases remaining between them. The chain's CDR3 is CSGGRGSYNEQFF. In DNA, the CDR3 is TGCAGTGGGGGGCGGGGGTCCTACAATGAGCAGTTCTTC.

This chain uses TRBV4-1 with TRBJ2-5, with D unclear. In germline, CDR1 is MGHRA, CDR2 YSYEKL. The CDR3 totals 15 residues. V was cut by 1 base and J by 5 bases, with 14 bases left in between. CDR3 region: CASSQGEFHGETQYF. CDR3 in DNA: TGCGCCAGCAGCCAAGGCGAGTTTCACGGGGAGACCCAGTACTTC.

This clonotype was picked up one time. The chain employs TRBV29-1 and TRBJ1-1, with a tentative D call TRBD1 (5 bases). This CDR3 comprises 11 residues. CDR1 and CDR2 (germline): SQVTM, ANQGSEA. V was shortened by 7 bases and J by 2 bases, with 8 bases between the two germline ends. Here the CDR3 reads CSGGHNTEAFF. Written as DNA, the CDR3 is TGCAGCGGTGGACATAACACTGAAGCTTTCTTT.

This clonotype showed up just a few times. This chain uses TRBV28 with TRBJ2-7; 7 bases align to TRBD1. The V gene's germline CDR1 is MDHEN and CDR2 SYDVKM. V shed 10 bases, J shed 3 bases, and the junction held 6 bases outside the gene matches. The CDR3 covers 12 residues. The DNA of the CDR3 is TGTGCCACCGAGGGGACAGTCTACGAGCAGTACTTC. Translating it yields CATEGTVYEQYF.

This clonotype has only a few counts. The chain couples TRBV27 to TRBJ2-3; 9 bases agree with TRBD1. Trimming removed 5 bases from V and 13 bases from J; junction bases left unmatched: 7. Looked up from germline, CDR1 is MNHEY and CDR2 is SMNVEV (reference sequence). CDR3 length equals 12 residues. The CDR3 nucleotides read TGTGCCAGCAGTGGACAGGGGTTAAAAGAGTATTTT. It specifies CASSGQGLKEYF.

V gene TRBV7-9 combines with J gene TRBJ2-5; D unresolved. Deletions cut 3 bases from V and 7 bases from J, with 15 bases between. In germline, CDR1 is SEHNR, CDR2 FQNEAQ (reference sequence). CDR3 size: 14 residues. The CDR3 bases are TGTGCCAGCAGCTTGCTCCGGGTCGAAGGGACCCAGTACTTC. Translation: CASSLLRVEGTQYF.

In this sample, this clonotype turned up a few times. The chain combines TRBV28 with TRBJ2-7; tentative D call: TRBD2 (6 bases). Germline V gene lookup returns CDR1 MDHEN and CDR2 SYDVKM. This CDR3 region has 13 residues. Trimming removed 6 bases from V and 10 bases from J, with 19 bases in between. The CDR3 sequence: CASSLGPRREQYF. The CDR3 DNA is TGTGCCAGCAGCCTGGGACCGCGGAGGGAACAGTACTTC.